This is a list of T cell receptor beta chains from one sample in a study of OX40 agonist ivuxolimab in advanced cancers. The protocol was immunoSEQ multiplex PCR, while the TCRdb copy is restricted to in-frame clones and leaves out a portion. Altogether approximately 26,000 clones are present, less than 90% being singletons, with the ten largest covering 13% to 15%. The sequenced sample was CD4+ or CD8+ T cells sorted from blood, obtained in a trial of the OX40 agonist ivuxolimab. The receptors come from an adult with an advanced solid tumor such as melanoma, head and neck, liver or kidney cancer. Each CDR3 is given with its conserved first and last residue. A D gene is named only where the DNA matches it firmly. For some rows the clone size is stated as once, few or many, or as a class when expanded; others skip it.

v_call,d_call,clone_size,j_call,cdr3_nt,cdr3_aa
TRBV2,TRBD1,once,TRBJ2-5,TGTGCCAGCAGTGAAGTGGACAGGGGGAGTCAAATCCGAGAGACCCAGTACTTC,CASSEVDRGSQIRETQYF
TRBV7-6,TRBD2,-,TRBJ2-5,TGTGCCAGCAGCTTGATGCTAGCGGCCCTTCTAGAGACCCAGTACTTC,CASSLMLAALLETQYF
TRBV27,-,-,TRBJ1-3,TGTGCCAGCAGTTTTGCAGGTGGAAACACCATATATTTT,CASSFAGGNTIYF
TRBV28,-,-,TRBJ1-1,TGTGCCAGCAGTGCCCAGGGAGAAGGCACTGAAGCTTTCTTT,CASSAQGEGTEAFF
TRBV6-9,-,-,TRBJ1-1,TGTGCCAGCAGTTACCCGGCCTCCCACACTGAAGCTTTCTTT,CASSYPASHTEAFF
TRBV7-9,-,-,TRBJ1-5,TGTGCCAGCAGACTGGGCAATCAGCCCCAGCATTTT,CASRLGNQPQHF
TRBV4-1,-,few,TRBJ2-2,TGCGCCAGCAGCCTGGGGGGCGGGGAGCTGTTTTTT,CASSLGGGELFF
TRBV7-7,-,-,TRBJ1-1,TGTGCCAGCAGCTGGCAGCCGAACACTGAAGCTTTCTTT,CASSWQPNTEAFF
TRBV9,TRBD1,-,TRBJ2-7,TGTGCCAGCAGCGGGGAACAGGGGGCGACCTACGAGCAGTACTTC,CASSGEQGATYEQYF
TRBV15,-,-,TRBJ2-5,TGTGCCACCAGCCCATCTCGGACAGTGGCAGAGACCCAGTACTTC,CATSPSRTVAETQYF
TRBV28,-,-,TRBJ1-1,TGTGCCAGCAGTGGCCGGGACCTACCGCCCCCTAACACTGAAGCTTTCTTT,CASSGRDLPPPNTEAFF
TRBV11-2,TRBD1,-,TRBJ2-5,TGTGCCAGCAGCTCGACCGGGACAGGGGGTGGAGAGACCCAGTACTTC,CASSSTGTGGGETQYF
TRBV6-1,TRBD1,-,TRBJ2-7,TGTGCCATCCCGACCGGGACAGGGAGTCCCTACGAGCAGTACTTC,CAIPTGTGSPYEQYF
TRBV9,TRBD2,-,TRBJ2-7,TGTGCCAGCAGCCACGGACTAGCGGGAGTTGGCGAGCAGTACTTC,CASSHGLAGVGEQYF
TRBV7-9,-,-,TRBJ2-7,TGTGCCAGCAGCCACTCCGGCGCGGGAAACTCCTACGAGCAGTACTTC,CASSHSGAGNSYEQYF